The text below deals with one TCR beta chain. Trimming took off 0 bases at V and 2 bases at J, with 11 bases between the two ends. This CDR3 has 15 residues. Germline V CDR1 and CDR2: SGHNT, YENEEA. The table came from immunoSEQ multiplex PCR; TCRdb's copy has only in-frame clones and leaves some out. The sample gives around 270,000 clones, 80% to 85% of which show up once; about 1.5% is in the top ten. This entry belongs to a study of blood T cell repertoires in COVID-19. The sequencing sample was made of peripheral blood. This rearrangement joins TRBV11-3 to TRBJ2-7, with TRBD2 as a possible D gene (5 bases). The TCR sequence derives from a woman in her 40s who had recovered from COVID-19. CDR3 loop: CASSLEVRGTYEQYF. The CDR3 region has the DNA TGTGCCAGCAGCTTAGAAGTCCGGGGAACCTACGAGCAGTACTTC. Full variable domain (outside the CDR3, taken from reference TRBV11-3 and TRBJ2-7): EAGVVQSPRYKIIEKKQPVAFWCNPISGHNTLYWYLQNLGQGPELLIRYENEEAVDDSQLPKDRFSAERLKGVDSTLKIQPAELGDSAVYLCASSLEVRGTYEQYFGPGTRLTVT.